This T cell receptor (beta chain) appears in the sequencing data of a study of T cells after yellow fever vaccination. Study summary: When fractions had low cell numbers, they were prepared with SMART-Seq v4 Ultra Low Input. Study-level points and caveats: A small share of clonotypes appeared in both CD4 and CD8 compartments. A faster peak, day 5 versus 15, was reached by the weaker secondary response.

It was through 5'RACE template switching that TCR cDNA was made, with a universal primer site and UMIs added. A single record per CDR3 protein comes from TCRdb applying MiXCR to the 5' RACE reads. The repertoire holds about 320,000 distinct CDR3 sequences, 6.8% seen once, with 18% in the top ten. V was pared by 4 bases and J by 6 bases, with 22 bases between. The germline CDR1 and CDR2 sequences are SGHRS and YFSETQ. CDR3 size: 17 residues. This clonotype was seen ten or more times. Its antigen remains unknown. The rearrangement links TRBV5-1 to TRBJ2-2, with D perhaps TRBD1 or TRBD2 (6 bases each). Material: PBMCs, obtained more than 40 days after the first yellow fever vaccination. This TCR was recovered from a man aged 18 to 29 who received the YFV17D yellow fever vaccine. The CDR3 region is CASSTRRGQGFSGELFF. The CDR3 DNA follows: TGCGCCAGCAGCACCCGCCGGGGGCAGGGGTTCTCCGGGGAGCTGTTTTTT.